One T cell receptor beta chain is described in this entry. All patients relapsed after autologous stem cell transplantation, and brentuximab vedotin exposure varied. Profiled with immunoSEQ multiplex PCR; TCRdb holds only in-frame clones, not every one. The sample holds approximately 160,000 clones, nearly 80% seen once. This entry is derived from a study of PD-1 blockade in classical Hodgkin lymphoma. The CDR3 is 15 residues long. The germline CDR1 and CDR2 sequences are SGHAT and FQNNGV. V lost 4 bases and J lost 4; bases outside the gene matches: 5. The receptor was isolated from a human donor with classical Hodgkin lymphoma. This material consisted of peripheral blood mononuclear cells (PBMCs), taken before the second cycle of nivolumab. V usage is TRBV11-2 and J usage is TRBJ2-2; TRBD1 matches 8 bases. The CDR3 DNA reads TGTGCCAGCAGCTCTGACAGGGGAGGCACCGGGGAGCTGTTTTTT. Translated, it gives CASSSDRGGTGELFF.